This TCR beta chain was sequenced during a study of blood T cell repertoires in COVID-19. The recovered donors of Cohort 3 showed two negative PCRs, clearance, or symptom resolution. Per the original methods: Reference gene primer amplification gave nucleated cell count estimates. Generated by immunoSEQ multiplex PCR, the TCRdb table keeps only in-frame clones and is missing some. Clonal size and the V and J genes are those of that table, whereas D and trimming came from the DNA. The repertoire includes 190,000 or so clones, about 90% of them detected once, and approximately 1.1% sits in the top ten. This CDR3 contains 15 residues. Trimming pared 2 bases from V and 3 bases from J, leaving 11 bases between. The germline gives CDR1 MNHEY, CDR2 SVGAGI.

The sample consisted of PBMCs or T cells enriched from blood (not recorded which). This TCR derives from a man aged 25-45 years who had recovered from COVID-19. V and J are TRBV6-5 and TRBJ1-5; D possibly corresponds to TRBD1 (5 bases). The CDR3, as DNA: TGTGCCAGCAGTTACCCAGGGTCCTACAATCAGCCCCAGCATTTT. Its protein product is CASSYPGSYNQPQHF.